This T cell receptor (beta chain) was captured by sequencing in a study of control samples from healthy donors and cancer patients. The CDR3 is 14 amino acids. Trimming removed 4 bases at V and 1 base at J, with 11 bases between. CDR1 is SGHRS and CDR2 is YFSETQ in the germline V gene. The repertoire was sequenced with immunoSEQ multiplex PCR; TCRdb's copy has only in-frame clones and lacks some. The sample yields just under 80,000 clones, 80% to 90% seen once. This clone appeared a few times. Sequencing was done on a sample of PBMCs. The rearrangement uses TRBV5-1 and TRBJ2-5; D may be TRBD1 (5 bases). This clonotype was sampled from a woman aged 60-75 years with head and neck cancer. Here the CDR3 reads CASSRSTVQETQYF. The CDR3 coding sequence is TGCGCCAGCAGCCGTTCGACAGTCCAAGAGACCCAGTACTTC.